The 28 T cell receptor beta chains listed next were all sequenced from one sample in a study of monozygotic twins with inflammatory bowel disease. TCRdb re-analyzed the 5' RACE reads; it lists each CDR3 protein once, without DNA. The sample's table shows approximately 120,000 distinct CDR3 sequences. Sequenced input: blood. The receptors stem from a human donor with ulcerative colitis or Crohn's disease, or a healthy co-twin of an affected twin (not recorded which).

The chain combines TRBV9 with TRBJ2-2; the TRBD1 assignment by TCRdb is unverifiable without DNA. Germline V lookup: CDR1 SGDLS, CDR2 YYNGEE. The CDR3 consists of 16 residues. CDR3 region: CASSVGFGGRTGELFF.

The CDR3 sequence is CASSAGTSSHEQFF. The chain is built from TRBV2 and TRBJ2-1; the D call from TCRdb, TRBD2, cannot be confirmed without DNA. The germline V gene has CDR1 SNHLY and CDR2 FYNNEI. The CDR3 has 14 residues.

This chain's CDR3 is CASSLFRDPQETQYF. V gene TRBV7-8 combines with J gene TRBJ2-5; TCRdb returns TRBD1, unconfirmable since there is no DNA. The CDR3 has 15 residues. Germline CDR1 reads SGHVS; CDR2 reads FQNEAQ. Full variable domain (rest looked up from reference TRBV7-8 and TRBJ2-5): GAGVSQSPRYKVAKRGQDVALRCDPISGHVSLFWYQQALGQGPEFLTYFQNEAQLDKSGLPSDRFFAERPEGSVSTLKIQRTQQEDSAVYLCASSLFRDPQETQYFGPGTRLLVL.

The chain's CDR3 is CSARERNQPQHF. The chain recombines TRBV20-1 with TRBJ1-5. Germline CDR1 and CDR2: DFQATT and SNEGSKA (reference sequence). The CDR3 runs to 12 residues.

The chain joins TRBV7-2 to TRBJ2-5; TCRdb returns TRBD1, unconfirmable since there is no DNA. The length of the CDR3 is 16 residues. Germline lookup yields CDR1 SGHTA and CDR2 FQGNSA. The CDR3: CASSLGGDARKFTQYF.

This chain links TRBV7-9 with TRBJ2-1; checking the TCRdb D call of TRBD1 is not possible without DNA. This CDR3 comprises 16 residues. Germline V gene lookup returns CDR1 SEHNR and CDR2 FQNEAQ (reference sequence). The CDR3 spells CASSSTRGASYNEQFF.

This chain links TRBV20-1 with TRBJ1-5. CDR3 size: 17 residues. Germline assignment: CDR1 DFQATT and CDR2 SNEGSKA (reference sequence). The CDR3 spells CSASVPRARGRNQPQHF.

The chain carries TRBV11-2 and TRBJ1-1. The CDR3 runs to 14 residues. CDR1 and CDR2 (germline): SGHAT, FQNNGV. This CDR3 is CASSLRVARTEAFF.

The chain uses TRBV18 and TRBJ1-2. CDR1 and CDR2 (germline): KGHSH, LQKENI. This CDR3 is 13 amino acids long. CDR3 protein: CASSPPAGSGYTF. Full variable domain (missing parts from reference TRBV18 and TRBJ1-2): NAGVMQNPRHLVRRRGQEARLRCSPMKGHSHVYWYRQLPEEGLKFMVYLQKENIIDESGMPKERFSAEFPKEGPSILRIQQVVRGDSAAYFCASSPPAGSGYTFGSGTRLTVV.

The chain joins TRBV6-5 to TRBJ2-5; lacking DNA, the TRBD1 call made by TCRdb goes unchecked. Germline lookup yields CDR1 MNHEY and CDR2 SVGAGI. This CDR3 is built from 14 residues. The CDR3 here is CASSSLYRVETQYF.

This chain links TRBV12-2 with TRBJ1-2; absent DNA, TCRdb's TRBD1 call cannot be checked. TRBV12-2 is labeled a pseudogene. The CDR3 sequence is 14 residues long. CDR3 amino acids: CASRKEQGGYGYTF.

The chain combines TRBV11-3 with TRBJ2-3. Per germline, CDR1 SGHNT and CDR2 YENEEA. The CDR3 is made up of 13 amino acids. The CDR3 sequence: CASSLGDTDTQYF.

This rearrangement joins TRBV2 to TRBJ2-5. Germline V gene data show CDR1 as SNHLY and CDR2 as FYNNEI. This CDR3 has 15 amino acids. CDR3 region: CASSEILPLQETQYF.

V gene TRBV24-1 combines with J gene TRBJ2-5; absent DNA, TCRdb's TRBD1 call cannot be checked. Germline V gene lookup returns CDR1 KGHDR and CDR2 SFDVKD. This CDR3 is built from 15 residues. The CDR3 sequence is CATSDFDRHQETQYF.

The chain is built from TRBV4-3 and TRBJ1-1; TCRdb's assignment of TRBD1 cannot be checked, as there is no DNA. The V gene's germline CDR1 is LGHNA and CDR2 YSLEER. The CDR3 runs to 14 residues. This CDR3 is CASSQEAVTGEAFF.

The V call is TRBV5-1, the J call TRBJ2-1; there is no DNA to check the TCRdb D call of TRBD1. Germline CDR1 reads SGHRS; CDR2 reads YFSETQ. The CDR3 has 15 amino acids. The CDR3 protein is CASRPGGGMANEQFF.

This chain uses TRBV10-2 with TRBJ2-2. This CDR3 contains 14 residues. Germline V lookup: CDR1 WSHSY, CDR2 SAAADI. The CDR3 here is CASLASANTGELFF.

CDR3 sequence reads: CASSKGTGSSYNEQFF. The rearrangement joins TRBV5-1 to TRBJ2-1; the D call of TRBD1 rests on TCRdb alone, since no DNA is present to check it. There are 16 residues in the CDR3. The germline gives CDR1 SGHRS, CDR2 YFSETQ.

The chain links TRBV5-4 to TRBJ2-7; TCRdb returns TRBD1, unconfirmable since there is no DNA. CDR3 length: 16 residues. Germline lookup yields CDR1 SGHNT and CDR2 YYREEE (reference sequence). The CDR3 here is CASSPHGNRPNYEQYF.

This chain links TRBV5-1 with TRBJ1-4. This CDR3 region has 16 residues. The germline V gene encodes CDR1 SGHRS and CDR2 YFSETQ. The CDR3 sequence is CASSQSVGGLEEKLFF.

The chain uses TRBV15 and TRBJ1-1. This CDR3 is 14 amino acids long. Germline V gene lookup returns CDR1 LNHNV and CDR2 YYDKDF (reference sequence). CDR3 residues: CATSRGLVNTEAFF.

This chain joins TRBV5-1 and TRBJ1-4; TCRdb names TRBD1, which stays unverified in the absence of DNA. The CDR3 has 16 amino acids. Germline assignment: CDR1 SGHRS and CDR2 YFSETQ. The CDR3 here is CASSQGQGDGNEKLFF.

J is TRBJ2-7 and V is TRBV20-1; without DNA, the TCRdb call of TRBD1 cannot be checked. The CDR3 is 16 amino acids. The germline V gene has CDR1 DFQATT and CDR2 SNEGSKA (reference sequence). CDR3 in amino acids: CSAHATGGPFSYEQYF.

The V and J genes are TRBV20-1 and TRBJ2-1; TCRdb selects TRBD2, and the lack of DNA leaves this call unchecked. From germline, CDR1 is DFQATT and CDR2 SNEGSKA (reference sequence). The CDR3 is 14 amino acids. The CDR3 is CSARYLAGSNEQFF.

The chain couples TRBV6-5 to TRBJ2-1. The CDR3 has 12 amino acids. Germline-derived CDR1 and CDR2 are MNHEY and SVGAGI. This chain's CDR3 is CASSPRTNEQFF.

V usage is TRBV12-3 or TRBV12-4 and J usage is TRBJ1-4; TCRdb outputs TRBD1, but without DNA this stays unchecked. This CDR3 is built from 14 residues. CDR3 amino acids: CASSLRGAVEKLFF.

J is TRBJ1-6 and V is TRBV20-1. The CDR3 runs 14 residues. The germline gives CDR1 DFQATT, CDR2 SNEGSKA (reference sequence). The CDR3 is CSAPPGLDNSPLHF.

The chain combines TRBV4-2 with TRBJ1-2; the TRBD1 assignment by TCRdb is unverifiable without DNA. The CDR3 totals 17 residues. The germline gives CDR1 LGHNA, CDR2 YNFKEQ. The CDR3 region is CASSPDWYVGGDYGYTF.